Listed here are 14 T cell receptor beta chains from one sample, sequenced in a study of control samples from healthy donors and cancer patients. TCRdb keeps only in-frame clones here, not all; method: immunoSEQ multiplex PCR. This sample carries 100,000 to 150,000 clones, roughly 84% of them seen once, and the ten largest clones take 1.5% to 2%. Input material: blood. The source of these receptors is a man younger than 35 in good health.

The chain has TRBV30 and TRBJ1-4, with D uncertain. The V end lost 4 bases, the J end lost 4 bases, and 13 bases lay between the germline ends. This CDR3 is 14 amino acids long. The germline gives CDR1 GTSNPN, CDR2 SVGIG (reference sequence). In DNA, the CDR3 is TGTGCCTGGAAATCGGGTCCTTTTAATGAAAAACTGTTTTTT. Its translation is CAWKSGPFNEKLFF.

The chain joins TRBV18 to TRBJ2-1, with 11 bases lining up with TRBD2. With 3 bases clipped from V and 2 bases from J, the junction kept 12 bases outside the gene matches. The length of the CDR3 is 19 residues. Germline lookup yields CDR1 KGHSH and CDR2 LQKENI. The CDR3 sequence: CASSPPLWGTSGTYNEQFF. Written as DNA, the CDR3 is TGTGCCAGCTCACCCCCCCTCTGGGGGACTAGCGGAACCTACAATGAGCAGTTCTTC.

The CDR3: CASTPGGYEKLFF. The DNA of the CDR3 is TGTGCCAGCACCCCCGGTGGGTATGAAAAACTGTTTTTT. The J gene is TRBJ1-4, the V gene TRBV12-3 or TRBV12-4; no reliable D call. This CDR3 has 13 residues. The ends were cut back, 7 bases at V and 6 bases at J, with 12 bases in the middle.

The V and J genes are TRBV9 and TRBJ1-2, with a tentative D call TRBD1 (5 bases). Trimming removed 1 base from V and 4 bases from J, with 8 bases in between. The CDR3 has 13 residues. The germline V gene encodes CDR1 SGDLS and CDR2 YYNGEE. CDR3 region: CASSVTDSYGYTF. DNA of the CDR3: TGTGCCAGCAGCGTAACCGACAGCTATGGCTACACCTTC.

The gene calls are TRBV6-6 and TRBJ1-4; 8 bases map to TRBD1. Germline CDR1 and CDR2: MNHNY and SVGAGI (reference sequence). The CDR3 spans 17 residues. Trimming cost V 5 bases and J 7 bases; bases outside gene matches: 15. The DNA of the CDR3 is TGTGCCAGCAGTCGATCGACAGGGGAATCGAGAAGTGAAAAACTGTTTTTT. It yields the protein CASSRSTGESRSEKLFF.

The V call is TRBV19, the J call TRBJ2-3, with 12 positions matching TRBD2. Germline CDR1 is LNHDA and CDR2 is SQIVND (reference sequence). CDR3 length: 17 amino acids. The ends lost 3 bases at V and 6 bases at J; junction bases unmatched: 10. CDR3 in DNA: TGTGCCAGTAGTATTGGAGGAGGGACTAGCGGGCGTGATACGCAGTATTTT. The encoded protein is CASSIGGGTSGRDTQYF.

The V call is TRBV5-1, the J call TRBJ2-7, with 8 positions matching TRBD1. This CDR3 contains 19 residues. Germline V gives CDR1 SGHRS, CDR2 YFSETQ. The V segment lost 1 base and the J segment 3 bases; nucleotides outside the gene matches: 18. Here the CDR3 reads CASSLPGAGGAPRHYEQYF. The CDR3 nucleotides read TGCGCCAGCAGCTTGCCGGGCGCAGGGGGCGCACCAAGACACTACGAGCAGTACTTC.

The chain carries TRBV10-3 and TRBJ2-2; TRBD2 agrees at 7 bases. V lost 4 bases and J lost 6; bases outside the gene matches: 11. The CDR3 runs to 16 residues. The germline V gene has CDR1 ENHRY and CDR2 SYGVKD. CDR3 residues: CAISGGVAGAPGELFF. The CDR3 bases are TGTGCCATCAGTGGAGGGGTAGCGGGTGCCCCCGGGGAGCTGTTTTTT.

The chain employs TRBV18 and TRBJ2-7, with 7 bases that match TRBD2. CDR1 and CDR2 from the germline V gene are KGHSH and LQKENI. The CDR3 consists of 16 residues. Losses at the gene ends were 3 bases for V and 5 bases for J; bases not matched to a gene: 13. The CDR3 nucleotides are TGTGCCAGCTCACCGCCCACGGGGAGGGGAGGGGACGAGCAGTACTTC. This translates into CASSPPTGRGGDEQYF.

V usage is TRBV19 and J usage is TRBJ1-5, with 9 bases fitting TRBD1. Germline assignment: CDR1 LNHDA and CDR2 SQIVND (reference sequence). The V and J ends lost 5 bases and 6 bases, in that order; junction bases with no gene match: 5. This CDR3 comprises 14 residues. CDR3 in DNA: TGTGCCAGTAGTGTAAGGACAGGGGCTCAGCCCCAGCATTTT. It yields the protein CASSVRTGAQPQHF.

The V gene is TRBV9, the J gene TRBJ1-1, with 7 positions matching TRBD1. Germline V gene lookup returns CDR1 SGDLS and CDR2 YYNGEE. CDR3 length equals 14 residues. V was pared by 4 bases and J by 1 base, with 4 bases of the junction left unmatched. The CDR3 here is CASSSGQRNTEAFF. The CDR3 DNA sequence: TGTGCCAGCAGCTCGGGACAGCGGAACACTGAAGCTTTCTTT.

The rearrangement uses TRBV5-6 and TRBJ2-1; D call uncertain. Trimming took off 0 bases at V and 10 bases at J, with 8 bases between the two ends. The CDR3 has 12 amino acids. The germline CDR1 and CDR2 sequences are SGHDT and YYEEEE. DNA for the CDR3: TGTGCCAGCAGCTTGGCCGGCAGCGAGCAGTTCTTC. It yields the protein CASSLAGSEQFF.

The chain has TRBV30 and TRBJ2-3; perhaps TRBD1 as D (6 bases). This CDR3 is built from 13 residues. Between the trimmed V and J ends, which lost 8 bases and 6 bases, there was a span of 18 bases. The V gene's germline CDR1 is GTSNPN and CDR2 SVGIG (reference sequence). The CDR3 loop is CARQGWVSDTQYF. In DNA form, the CDR3 reads TGTGCCCGGCAGGGGTGGGTTTCGGATACGCAGTATTTT.

The chain uses TRBV6-5 and TRBJ2-5, with 7 bases lining up with TRBD1. Germline V gene lookup returns CDR1 MNHEY and CDR2 SVGAGI. The CDR3 covers 14 residues. Losses at the gene ends were 7 bases for V and 5 bases for J; bases not matched to a gene: 10. CDR3 residues: CASNRGPTGETQYF. The DNA of the CDR3 is TGTGCCAGCAACAGGGGACCAACTGGGGAGACCCAGTACTTC.